The 22 T cell receptor beta chains below were found in one sample sequenced in a study of CXCR3-negative and CXCR3-positive naive CD8 T cells. The TRB libraries of cDNA were built by UMI-labeled 5' RACE. From its re-call of the 5' RACE reads, TCRdb lists each CDR3 protein once, without DNA. This specimen shows 46,000 or so distinct CDR3 sequences; the ten leading clones hold 1.5% to 2%. The specimen was naive CXCR3- CD8+ T cells from blood. Subset given: CD45RO-CCR7+CD27+CD95- naive CD8+ T cells lacking CXCR3 (TNR3-). The source of these receptors is a human donor in good health. Some clones in this sample may be carry-over from other donors' samples.

The CDR3 sequence is CSVDGGWINTEAFF. V gene TRBV29-1 combines with J gene TRBJ1-1; TCRdb's D call of TRBD1 is untestable without DNA. CDR1 and CDR2 from the germline V gene are SQVTM and ANQGSEA. The CDR3 spans 14 residues.

The chain has TRBV27 and TRBJ2-7; TCRdb's D call, TRBD2, is unchecked because there is no DNA. CDR1 is MNHEY, CDR2 SMNVEV, per germline (reference sequence). CDR3 length: 11 amino acids. This CDR3 is CASTEGFEQYF.

The chain links TRBV27 to TRBJ1-2; lacking DNA, the TRBD1 call made by TCRdb goes unchecked. The CDR3 consists of 15 residues. Germline lookup yields CDR1 MNHEY and CDR2 SMNVEV (reference sequence). CDR3 sequence: CASSLSQGAIYGYTF.

This chain links TRBV9 with TRBJ2-5; with no DNA, the TCRdb D assignment of TRBD2 cannot be verified. This CDR3 spans 17 amino acids. Per germline, CDR1 SGDLS and CDR2 YYNGEE. CDR3: CASSVTTSGSIRETQYF.

This chain uses TRBV12-3 or TRBV12-4 with TRBJ2-3; no DNA is available, so the TRBD1 call from TCRdb remains unchecked. The CDR3 covers 13 residues. The CDR3 reads CASSLSGLDTQYF.

V is TRBV27 and J is TRBJ2-1; TCRdb indicates TRBD2, and absent DNA this call remains unverified. There are 14 residues in the CDR3. Per the germline V gene, CDR1 is MNHEY and CDR2 is SMNVEV (reference sequence). This CDR3 is CASSLRGWRNEQFF.

This chain joins TRBV29-1 and TRBJ2-3; TCRdb selects TRBD1, and the lack of DNA leaves this call unchecked. The CDR3 contains 14 residues. The germline gives CDR1 SQVTM, CDR2 ANQGSEA. CDR3 protein: CSTPPTGDTDTQYF.

The chain combines TRBV28 with TRBJ2-3; TCRdb picks TRBD2, but there is no DNA to check that call. The CDR3 has 16 residues. Germline lookup yields CDR1 MDHEN and CDR2 SYDVKM. This chain's CDR3 is CASSLTSGANTDTQYF.

The V and J genes are TRBV7-9 and TRBJ1-1. The CDR3 runs 13 residues. Germline V CDR1 and CDR2: SEHNR, FQNEAQ (reference sequence). The CDR3 spells CASSSILEGEAFF.

V is TRBV5-6 and J is TRBJ2-7. The CDR3 consists of 14 residues. The germline V gene has CDR1 SGHDT and CDR2 YYEEEE. The CDR3: CASTQVQVKDEQYF. The complete variable domain, with remaining parts taken from reference TRBV5-6 and TRBJ2-7, reads DAGVTQSPTHLIKTRGQQVTLRCSPKSGHDTVSWYQQALGQGPQFIFQYYEEEERQRGNFPDRFSGHQFPNYSSELNVNALLLGDSALYLCASTQVQVKDEQYFGPGTRLTVT.

J is TRBJ1-1 and V is TRBV5-1. The CDR3 is made up of 19 amino acids. Germline lookup yields CDR1 SGHRS and CDR2 YFSETQ. The CDR3: CASSVGRYSVHPRNTEAFF.

This chain links TRBV7-3 with TRBJ2-2; TCRdb indicates TRBD2, and absent DNA this call remains unverified. The germline CDR1 and CDR2 sequences are SGHTA and FQGTGA. The CDR3 sequence is 16 residues long. The CDR3 region is CASSFASGGQIGELFF.

This sequence joins TRBV28 and TRBJ1-5. The CDR3 covers 14 residues. Looked up from germline, CDR1 is MDHEN and CDR2 is SYDVKM. The CDR3 spells CASSLMVGNQPQHF.

This chain links TRBV7-2 with TRBJ1-1; no DNA is available, so the TRBD1 call from TCRdb remains unchecked. Germline loops: CDR1 SGHTA, CDR2 FQGNSA. The CDR3 consists of 15 residues. This CDR3 reads CASSLPDDRVYEAFF.

The chain employs TRBV12-3 or TRBV12-4 and TRBJ2-5; without DNA, the TCRdb call of TRBD1 cannot be checked. This CDR3 has 15 amino acids. CDR3 amino acids: CASSPPSWAQETQYF.

The CDR3 sequence is CASSFSAGQRNGYTF. V and J are TRBV27 and TRBJ1-2; TCRdb's assignment of TRBD1 cannot be checked, as there is no DNA. The CDR3 length is 15 residues. Per germline, CDR1 MNHEY and CDR2 SMNVEV (reference sequence).

CDR3 amino acids: CASSLLTQGRETQYF. The rearrangement joins TRBV7-8 to TRBJ2-5; TCRdb outputs TRBD1, but without DNA this stays unchecked. CDR1 and CDR2 from the germline V gene are SGHVS and FQNEAQ. The CDR3 spans 15 residues.

V and J are TRBV3-1 and TRBJ2-3; TCRdb calls TRBD1, which cannot be checked without DNA. Germline V gene sequence: CDR1 LGHDT, CDR2 YNNKEL (reference sequence). The CDR3 runs 16 residues. The CDR3 here is CASSQPGRVITDTQYF.

The V call is TRBV14, the J call TRBJ1-1. Germline assignment: CDR1 SGHDN and CDR2 FVKESK. This CDR3 comprises 15 residues. CDR3 protein: CASSQEGSYIAEAFF.

The chain uses TRBV4-3 and TRBJ1-1. The CDR3 length is 12 residues. Germline values: CDR1 LGHNA, CDR2 YSLEER. This chain's CDR3 is CASSQDTDQAFF.

V usage is TRBV5-1 and J usage is TRBJ1-1; TCRdb's D gene call, TRBD1, goes unchecked for lack of DNA. Germline V gives CDR1 SGHRS, CDR2 YFSETQ. This CDR3 is 14 amino acids long. CDR3 amino acids: CASSLRPDWAEAFF. The full variable domain, completed using reference TRBV5-1 and TRBJ1-1, is KAGVTQTPRYLIKTRGQQVTLSCSPISGHRSVSWYQQTPGQGLQFLFEYFSETQRNKGNFPGRFSGRQFSNSRSEMNVSTLELGDSALYLCASSLRPDWAEAFFGQGTRLTVV.

This chain uses TRBV28 with TRBJ2-1; lacking DNA, the TRBD1 call made by TCRdb goes unchecked. The CDR3 totals 13 residues. Germline loops: CDR1 MDHEN, CDR2 SYDVKM. CDR3 sequence reads: CASSPWGYNEQFF.